The 3 T cell receptor beta chains listed next were all sequenced from one sample in a study of long-term antiretroviral therapy in people with HIV. A v3.0 immunoSEQ assay was performed at survey level. Measured with immunoSEQ multiplex PCR; TCRdb has only the in-frame clones, and not every one. The table lists 38,000 or so clones, over 90% of them singletons. Specimen: unsorted PBMCs, collected around 9 years after starting antiretroviral therapy. The source is a young man with HIV.

The genes are TRBV29-1 and TRBJ1-1, with 8 nucleotides matching TRBD1. The CDR3 has 13 residues. The germline V gene encodes CDR1 SQVTM and CDR2 ANQGSEA. The V gene end was trimmed by 7 bases and the J gene end by 2 bases; junction bases not matched to a gene: 6. The CDR3 bases are TGCAGCGGACAGGGGCCCCGCAACACTGAAGCTTTCTTT. Encoded protein: CSGQGPRNTEAFF.

The rearrangement joins TRBV5-5 to TRBJ1-4; D may be TRBD1 (5 bases). The germline CDR1 and CDR2 sequences are SGHKS and YYEKEE (reference sequence). This CDR3 region has 14 residues. V was cut by 2 bases and J by 5 bases, with 10 bases left in between. This CDR3 is CASSFQGENEKLFF. DNA for the CDR3: TGTGCCAGCAGCTTTCAGGGTGAAAATGAAAAACTGTTTTTT.

The rearrangement links TRBV29-1 to TRBJ2-4; D possibly corresponds to TRBD1 (6 bases). The CDR3 contains 12 residues. The germline V gene encodes CDR1 SQVTM and CDR2 ANQGSEA. V lost 7 bases, J lost 6 bases, and 13 bases lay in between. The CDR3 DNA reads as TGCAGCGCAACGGCCAGGGGAAACATTCAGTACTTC. Translated, it gives CSATARGNIQYF.